Sequencing of this T cell receptor (beta chain) was carried out in a study of cytomegalovirus exposure and HLA in healthy donors. PCR was performed using 60 Vbeta and 13 Jbeta primers. Repertoires were generated with immunoSEQ multiplex PCR, while TCRdb's copy carries only in-frame clones and drops some. This table holds roughly 150,000 clones, around 65% found once. Sequencing was done on a sample of PBMCs. This sequence was found in a woman aged 25 to 45 in good health and CMV-seropositive.

The CDR3 DNA reads as TGTGCCAGCAGTTCCGGGAAGTTCAATTCACCCCTCCACTTT. Translated, it gives CASSSGKFNSPLHF. This chain connects TRBV14 to TRBJ1-6; D not certain. The CDR3 runs to 14 residues. Per the germline V gene, CDR1 is SGHDN and CDR2 is FVKESK. V lost 6 bases and J 7 bases, leaving 13 bases between the germline ends.